This T cell receptor beta chain appears in the sequencing data of a study of T cell changes during pregnancy in multiple sclerosis. The repertoire was sequenced with immunoSEQ multiplex PCR; TCRdb's copy has only in-frame clones and lacks some. The table includes tens of thousands of clones, 85% to 95% detected once. V was pared by 2 bases and J by 1 base, with 7 bases between. This CDR3 spans 13 amino acids. CDR1 is SGHNT and CDR2 is YYREEE in the germline V gene (reference sequence). The V gene is TRBV5-4, the J gene TRBJ2-7; D gene unclear. This clonotype was obtained from a female donor with multiple sclerosis, enrolled in a pregnancy study. The sequencing here drew on peripheral blood, taken in the second trimester of pregnancy. CDR3 sequence: CASSFSPSYEQYF. As DNA, the CDR3 is TGTGCCAGCAGCTTTTCCCCGTCCTACGAGCAGTACTTC.